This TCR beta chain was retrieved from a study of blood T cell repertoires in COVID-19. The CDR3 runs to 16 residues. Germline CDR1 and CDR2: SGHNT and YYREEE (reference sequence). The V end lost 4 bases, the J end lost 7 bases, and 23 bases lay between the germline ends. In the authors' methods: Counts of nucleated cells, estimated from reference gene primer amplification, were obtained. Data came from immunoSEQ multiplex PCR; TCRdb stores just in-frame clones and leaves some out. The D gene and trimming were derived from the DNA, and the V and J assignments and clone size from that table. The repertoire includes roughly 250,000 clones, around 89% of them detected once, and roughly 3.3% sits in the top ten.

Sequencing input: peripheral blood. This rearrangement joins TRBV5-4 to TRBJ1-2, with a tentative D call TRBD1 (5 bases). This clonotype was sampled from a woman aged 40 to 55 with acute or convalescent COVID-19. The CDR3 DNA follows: TGTGCCAGCAGCGCGGAAAGTGGACAAGTAATAGGTGGCTACACCTTC. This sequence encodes CASSAESGQVIGGYTF.